This TCR beta chain was recovered during a study of blood T cells in healthy people across ages (dated by TCRdb to 2013 to 2016). Concerning the study at large: Template switching captured roughly one uniquely barcoded TCR beta cDNA molecule per two T cells in model experiments. To avoid experimental bias, donors of different ages were randomly spread across the sequencing lanes. The donors were split into four age groups: young (average around 15 years), middle-aged (nearly 40), aged (62) and long-lived (approximately 80). The study measured age-related changes in TCR beta repertoire diversity using deep sequencing normalized with unique cDNA molecular identifiers. Using the same blood draw, the study looked at two additional independent replicas of 1 million unique cDNA reads for two donors, one aged 18 to 30 and the other aged 80 or older. What the research found in general, with its limitations: Total diversity estimates from one million sequenced T cells were considered lower bounds and underestimates. The percentage of naive T cells measured by flow cytometry correlated strongly with observed TCR beta diversity. Donor CMV infection status was unknown, potentially confounding age-related changes in expanded clonotypes. Compared with the aged group, the long-lived group had more naive CD4+ T cells, fewer expanded clones and increased TCR diversity, suggesting age selection. Conclusive comparison of naive and antigen-experienced compartments was prevented by the profiling of bulk unsorted PBMCs. Observed TCR beta diversity per million T cells fell roughly linearly with age, and a significant reduction was already apparent by age roughly 40.

The sample holds a few counts of this clonotype. What antigen it recognizes has not been identified. Per-base quality was not reported, and no clone a single base away is much larger than it. Including the terminal cysteine and phenylalanine, the CDR3 comprises 15 residues. The DNA shown is the 45-base CDR3, in frame from base 1. V gives up 0 bases and J gives up 0 bases, and the segment between their germline ends measures 9 bases. CDR1 and CDR2 (MGHRA, YSYEKL) derive from the germline V gene. The receptor library was made with 5' RACE. TCRdb records Illumina HiSeq 2500 as the sequencer. A second PCR of about 7 to 12 cycles was performed with a sample-barcoded 5' primer and a J-beta primer mix. A unique molecular identifier was introduced onto each TCR beta cDNA molecule by a template-switch 5' adaptor carrying 12 random nucleotides. Each sample yielded at least 2.5 million CDR3-containing paired-end reads. First-strand cDNA was synthesized from all RNA with the Mint cDNA synthesis kit, primed by a TRBC-specific oligonucleotide. Following uracil-DNA glycosylase treatment, all cDNA underwent a first 18-cycle PCR with the universal primers M1SS and BC2_uni_R. The original pipeline was this. For normalization, 1 million high-quality reads, each with a distinct molecular identifier, were randomly selected from each sample. Reads with shared molecular identifiers were discarded instead of being binned into consensus sequences. CDR3 identification, clonotype clustering and error correction used MiTCR with a Q25 quality threshold and the strictest error-elimination algorithm. A nonparametric unseen species model using Euler transformation provided a lower-bound estimate of total TCR beta diversity. TCRdb passed the public sequencing reads through fastp at Q25 and MiXCR, retaining productive beta sequences. Every CDR3 protein is listed once, alongside the most common genes and DNA of its rows. In this record, the V and J calls reflect TCRdb's handling and not the investigators' own analysis. The sample has 1.2 million to 1.5 million distinct CDR3 sequences on record, approximately 63% of them singletons. The ten largest account for 6.5% to 8% of the sample.

Systemically healthy Caucasian individuals from Russia, about 38 in total and aged about 6 to 100 years, were included as donors. Each donor gave ten milliliters of peripheral blood, drawn into EDTA-treated Vacutainer tubes. Ficoll-Paque density-gradient centrifugation was used to isolate PBMCs, with at least 6 million per sample. Trizol reagent was used to extract total RNA from PBMCs, with at least 6 micrograms per sample. For every donor, flow cytometry on a PBMC aliquot measured the percentage of naive CD45RAhigh/CD27high T cells. This sequence originates from a man aged 18 to 29 in good health. The sample taken for sequencing was blood. The chain was built from TRBV4-1 and TRBJ2-7, with the D gene not confidently named. Read as DNA, the sequence is TGCGCCAGCAGCCAAGATATCGTCTCCTCCTACGAGCAGTACTTC. The encoded protein is CASSQDIVSSYEQYF.